The sample holds a few counts of the clone carrying this TCR beta chain. The data originate from a study of T-cell reconstitution after alpha-beta-depleted transplantation in children. Preparing the TCRbeta library involved the use of unique molecular identifiers. TCRdb reprocessed the PCR reads via MiXCR and lists one record per CDR3 protein. The data contain about 870,000 distinct CDR3 sequences, roughly 16% of them singletons. The CDR3 has 17 residues. V shed 3 bases and J 8 bases; nucleotides not matched to a gene: 11. This chain connects TRBV12-3 or TRBV12-4 to TRBJ2-1, with 12 bases aligning to TRBD2. This sequence originates from a male patient aged 10 to 17 who had a stem cell transplant for acute lymphoblastic leukemia, so the T cells may come from the graft donor. The input for sequencing was PBMCs, mostly from graft donor cells, taken 360 days after TCRalphabeta/CD19-depleted stem cell transplant. The CDR3 coding sequence is TGTGCCAGCAGTTTGATCAGACTAGCGGGAGTGTTGGATGAGCAGTTCTTC. Translating it yields CASSLIRLAGVLDEQFF.